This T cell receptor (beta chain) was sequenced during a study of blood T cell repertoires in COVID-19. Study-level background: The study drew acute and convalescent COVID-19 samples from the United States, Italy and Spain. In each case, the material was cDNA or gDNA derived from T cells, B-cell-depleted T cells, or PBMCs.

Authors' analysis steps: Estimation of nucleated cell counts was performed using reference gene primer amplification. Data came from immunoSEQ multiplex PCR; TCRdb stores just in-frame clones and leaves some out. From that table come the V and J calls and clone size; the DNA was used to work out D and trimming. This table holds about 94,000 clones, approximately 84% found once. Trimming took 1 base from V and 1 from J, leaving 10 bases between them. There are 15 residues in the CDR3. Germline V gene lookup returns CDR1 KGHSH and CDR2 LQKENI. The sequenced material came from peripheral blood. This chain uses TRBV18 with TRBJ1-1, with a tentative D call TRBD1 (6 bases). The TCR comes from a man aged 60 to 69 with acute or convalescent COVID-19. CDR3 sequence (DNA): TGTGCCAGCTCACCACGACGGACAGCGAACACTGAAGCTTTCTTT. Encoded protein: CASSPRRTANTEAFF.